This T cell receptor (beta chain) derives from a study of regulatory T cells in long-lasting Graves disease. Study findings and constraints: Investigators studied peripheral blood only, not thyroid tissue.

This clonotype has at least ten counts. Its antigen is unknown. As to time point: newly diagnosed GD, antithyroid drugs for less than 3 months. PBMCs provided the RNA from which the TCR library was made. Staff took roughly 8.1 milliliters of peripheral blood and put it into EDTA tubes. J was trimmed by 5 bases and V by 0 bases; bases with no gene match: 9. The germline V gene encodes CDR1 MNHEY and CDR2 SVGAGI. The CDR3 consists of 16 residues. Building the TCR beta libraries relied on iRepertoire HTBI primers, and CDR3 regions underwent Arm-PCR. In the source study's methods: Throughout the samples, researchers identified about 62 TRBV and roughly 13 TRBJ segments. Using its own MiXCR run on the multiplex PCR reads, TCRdb lists one record per CDR3 protein. TCRdb, not the original authors, processed these V and J calls. The table includes roughly 420,000 distinct CDR3 sequences, 16% detected once. In addition, the sample was reused for a study of T cells in Graves' hyperthyroidism and ophthalmopathy.

The V call is TRBV6-5, the J call TRBJ2-5; TRBD2 agrees at 7 bases. This sequence originates from a woman aged 25 to 39 with Graves disease. The input for sequencing was peripheral blood mononuclear cells (PBMCs), taken at new diagnosis, from a patient treated with antithyroid drugs. This CDR3 is CASSYSLAGEGETQYF. CDR3 sequence (DNA): TGTGCCAGCAGTTACTCCCTTGCGGGAGAGGGGGAGACCCAGTACTTC.